The 16 T cell receptor beta chains presented below share a single source sample, sequenced in a study of identical twins. Each CDR3 protein gets one entry after TCRdb re-called the 5' RACE reads with MiXCR. The repertoire holds approximately 670,000 distinct CDR3 sequences, with over 5% as singletons. Sequencing was done on a sample of naive T cells sorted from blood. The receptors stem from a young man in good health.

There are many counts of this clonotype. The chain recombines TRBV4-1 with TRBJ2-1, with 10 nucleotides matching TRBD2. This CDR3 has 16 amino acids. Germline values: CDR1 MGHRA, CDR2 YSYEKL. With 6 bases clipped from V and 5 bases from J, the junction kept 10 bases outside the gene matches. The CDR3 DNA sequence: TGCGCCAGCAGTCCCACCTTCCTAGCGGGAGACAATGAGCAGTTCTTC. This codes for CASSPTFLAGDNEQFF.

This clonotype was counted between two and nine times. The chain uses TRBV15 and TRBJ2-7; D not certain. The CDR3 runs 12 residues. Germline CDR1 LNHNV, CDR2 YYDKDF (reference sequence). Trimming removed 0 bases at V and 4 bases at J, with 4 bases between. CDR3 coding DNA: TGTGCCACCAGCAGAGATTATTACGAGCAGTACTTC. Its protein is CATSRDYYEQYF.

This clonotype was detected many times. This chain connects TRBV10-3 to TRBJ2-3; 10 bases match TRBD2. The CDR3 sequence is 13 residues long. The ends lost 8 bases at V and 6 bases at J; junction bases unmatched: 5. Germline-derived CDR1 and CDR2 are ENHRY and SYGVKD. CDR3 residues: CAISSGSDDTQYF. CDR3 DNA sequence: TGTGCCATCTCTAGCGGGAGTGACGATACGCAGTATTTT.

This clonotype has a handful of counts. V and J are TRBV7-9 and TRBJ2-2; D gene ambiguous. Trimming removed 4 bases at V and 5 bases at J, with 11 bases between. The CDR3 sequence is 14 residues long. Germline V gives CDR1 SEHNR, CDR2 FQNEAQ (reference sequence). Here the CDR3 reads CASSSNLGTGELFF. CDR3 nucleotide sequence: TGTGCCAGCAGCTCCAACCTTGGGACCGGGGAGCTGTTTTTT.

The chain combines TRBV7-8 with TRBJ1-4, with D uncertain. With 6 bases removed from V and 0 bases from J, the gap between germline ends came to 8 bases. The CDR3 contains 14 residues. Germline CDR1 and CDR2: SGHVS and FQNEAQ. The CDR3 sequence is CASRITPTNEKLFF. As DNA, the CDR3 is TGTGCCAGCAGGATTACACCAACTAATGAAAAACTGTTTTTT.

This clonotype was counted between two and nine times. The J gene is TRBJ2-1, the V gene TRBV6-2 or TRBV6-3; D not certain. This CDR3 has 14 residues. V was pared by 2 bases and J by 5 bases, with 10 bases between. The germline V gene has CDR1 MNHEY and CDR2 SVGEGT. The CDR3 region is CASSYISPDNEQFF. CDR3 nucleotides: TGTGCCAGCAGTTACATATCCCCTGACAATGAGCAGTTCTTC.

The sample holds a few counts of this clonotype. This chain joins TRBV29-1 and TRBJ2-3, with D perhaps TRBD2 (5 bases). The CDR3 length is 15 residues. Trimming cost V 6 bases and J 2 bases, with 18 bases left between them. The germline gives CDR1 SQVTM, CDR2 ANQGSEA. CDR3 coding DNA: TGCAGCGTGCGACTTGGACTGGTCCTCACAGATACGCAGTATTTT. Its translation is CSVRLGLVLTDTQYF.

This chain links TRBV30 with TRBJ1-5, with D perhaps TRBD1 (5 bases). The CDR3 runs to 14 residues. Trimming pared 1 base from V and 4 bases from J, leaving 11 bases between. CDR1 is GTSNPN, CDR2 SVGIG, per germline (reference sequence). CDR3 loop: CAWSGGQGNQPQHF. CDR3 DNA: TGTGCCTGGAGTGGGGGCCAGGGTAATCAGCCCCAGCATTTT.

This clonotype was seen many times. The CDR3 sequence: CASSKRTGAGETQYF. The CDR3 nucleotides are TGCGCCAGCAGCAAACGGACAGGGGCAGGGGAGACCCAGTACTTC. The V and J genes are TRBV5-1 and TRBJ2-5; 9 bases fit TRBD1. V lost 4 bases to trimming and J lost 5 bases; unmatched junction nucleotides: 9. The germline gives CDR1 SGHRS, CDR2 YFSETQ. The CDR3 extends over 15 amino acids.

V gene TRBV20-1 combines with J gene TRBJ1-1; D is unclear. V dropped 1 base and J dropped 5 bases, with 5 bases sitting between them. Per germline, CDR1 DFQATT and CDR2 SNEGSKA (reference sequence). This CDR3 has 11 residues. DNA of the CDR3: TGCAGTGCTAGAGCGGGGACTGAAGCTTTCTTT. As protein: CSARAGTEAFF.

This clonotype was observed a handful of times. The chain employs TRBV28 and TRBJ2-1; D is unclear. The CDR3 has 12 residues. Trimming removed 2 bases from V and 10 bases from J, with 9 bases in between. Germline CDR1 and CDR2: MDHEN and SYDVKM. The CDR3 DNA sequence: TGTGCCAGCAGTTTAAGAATACAGGAGCAGTTCTTC. Encoded protein: CASSLRIQEQFF. Looking up the rest from reference TRBV28 and TRBJ2-1 gives the full variable domain: DVKVTQSSRYLVKRTGEKVFLECVQDMDHENMFWYRQDPGLGLRLIYFSYDVKMKEKGDIPEGYSVSREKKERFSLILESASTNQTSMYLCASSLRIQEQFFGPGTRLTVL.

The chain uses TRBV14 and TRBJ2-7; TRBD2 is a possible D gene (6 bases). The CDR3 is made up of 13 amino acids. V gave up 6 bases and J gave up 1 base, with 10 bases separating them. Germline assignment: CDR1 SGHDN and CDR2 FVKESK. CDR3 sequence reads: CASRAGRSYEQYF. The CDR3 DNA reads TGTGCCAGCAGAGCGGGCAGGTCCTACGAGCAGTACTTC.

This rearrangement joins TRBV5-1 to TRBJ1-4; no firm D call. In germline, CDR1 is SGHRS, CDR2 YFSETQ. This CDR3 is built from 14 residues. The V gene lost 4 bases and the J gene lost 5 bases, with 12 bases spanning the gap. In nucleotides, the CDR3 is TGCGCCAGCAGCGGTGGGGAAGCCAATGAAAAACTGTTTTTT. This sequence encodes CASSGGEANEKLFF. Supplemented by reference TRBV5-1 and TRBJ1-4, the full variable domain reads KAGVTQTPRYLIKTRGQQVTLSCSPISGHRSVSWYQQTPGQGLQFLFEYFSETQRNKGNFPGRFSGRQFSNSRSEMNVSTLELGDSALYLCASSGGEANEKLFFGSGTQLSVL.

The V gene is TRBV20-1, the J gene TRBJ1-1; D may be TRBD1 (6 bases). This CDR3 has 17 amino acids. V lost 5 bases and J lost 6, with 28 bases in between. Germline V lookup: CDR1 DFQATT, CDR2 SNEGSKA (reference sequence). This CDR3 reads CSAPYQKGHRTPSEAFF. The CDR3 DNA reads as TGCAGTGCTCCCTATCAAAAGGGACACCGTACCCCATCTGAAGCTTTCTTT.

The chain combines TRBV5-1 with TRBJ2-5; D perhaps matches TRBD1 (6 bases). V lost 5 bases to trimming and J lost 1 base, with 15 bases between them. Germline-derived CDR1 and CDR2 are SGHRS and YFSETQ. The CDR3 contains 15 residues. The CDR3 DNA follows: TGCGCCAGCAGATTTTTAACAGGGTCCCAAGAGACCCAGTACTTC. Translating gives CASRFLTGSQETQYF.

This clonotype was observed at least ten times. This chain links TRBV10-3 with TRBJ2-7; no clear D gene. The ends were cut back, 3 bases at V and 3 bases at J, with 6 bases in the middle. CDR3 size: 12 residues. The germline gives CDR1 ENHRY, CDR2 SYGVKD. In DNA form, the CDR3 reads TGTGCCATCAGTGACCAAAACTACGAGCAGTACGTC. Translation: CAISDQNYEQYV.